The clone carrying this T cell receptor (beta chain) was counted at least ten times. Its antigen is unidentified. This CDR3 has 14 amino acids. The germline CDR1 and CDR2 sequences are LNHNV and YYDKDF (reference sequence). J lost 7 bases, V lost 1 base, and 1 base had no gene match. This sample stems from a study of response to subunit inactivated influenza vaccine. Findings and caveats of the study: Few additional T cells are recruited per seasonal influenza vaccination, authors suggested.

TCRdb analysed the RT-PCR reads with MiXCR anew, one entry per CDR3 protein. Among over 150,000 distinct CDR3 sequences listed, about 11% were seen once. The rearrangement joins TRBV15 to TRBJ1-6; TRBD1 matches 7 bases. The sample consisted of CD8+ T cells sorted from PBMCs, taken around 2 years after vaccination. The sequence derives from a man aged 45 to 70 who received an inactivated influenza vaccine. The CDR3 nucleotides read TGTGCCACCAGCAGAGTAGGGGGCAATTCACCCCTCCACTTT. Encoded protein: CATSRVGGNSPLHF.